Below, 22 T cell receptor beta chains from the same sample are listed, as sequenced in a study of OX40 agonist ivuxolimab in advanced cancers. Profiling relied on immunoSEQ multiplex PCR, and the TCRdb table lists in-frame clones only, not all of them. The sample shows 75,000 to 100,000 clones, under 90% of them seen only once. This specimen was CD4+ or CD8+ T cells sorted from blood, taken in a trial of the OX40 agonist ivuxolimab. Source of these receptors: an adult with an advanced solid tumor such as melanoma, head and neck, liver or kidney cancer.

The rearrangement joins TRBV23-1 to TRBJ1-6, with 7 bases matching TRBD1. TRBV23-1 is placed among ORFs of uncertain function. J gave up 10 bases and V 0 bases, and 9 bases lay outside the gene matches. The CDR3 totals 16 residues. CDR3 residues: CASSQSARGSGSPLHF. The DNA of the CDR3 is TGCGCCAGCAGTCAATCGGCCAGGGGGTCGGGCTCACCCCTCCACTTT.

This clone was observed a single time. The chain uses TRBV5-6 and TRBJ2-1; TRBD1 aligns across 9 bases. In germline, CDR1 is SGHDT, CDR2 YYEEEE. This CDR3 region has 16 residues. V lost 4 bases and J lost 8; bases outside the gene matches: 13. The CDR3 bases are TGTGCCAGCAGCCCAGCTACCGGGACAGGGTCATATGAGCAGTTCTTC. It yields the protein CASSPATGTGSYEQFF.

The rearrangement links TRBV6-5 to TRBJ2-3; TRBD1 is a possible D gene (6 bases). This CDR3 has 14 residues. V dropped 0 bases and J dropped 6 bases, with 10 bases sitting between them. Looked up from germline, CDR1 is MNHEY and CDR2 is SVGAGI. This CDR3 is CASSYSQGSDTQYF. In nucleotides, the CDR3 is TGTGCCAGCAGTTACTCACAGGGCAGCGATACGCAGTATTTT.

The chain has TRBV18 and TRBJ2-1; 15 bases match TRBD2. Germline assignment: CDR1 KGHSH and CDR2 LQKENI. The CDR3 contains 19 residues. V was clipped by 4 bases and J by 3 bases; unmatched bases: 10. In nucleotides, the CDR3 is TGTGCCAGCTCACAACGGACTAGCGGGGGGGCTGGAGTCTACAATGAGCAGTTCTTC. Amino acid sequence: CASSQRTSGGAGVYNEQFF.

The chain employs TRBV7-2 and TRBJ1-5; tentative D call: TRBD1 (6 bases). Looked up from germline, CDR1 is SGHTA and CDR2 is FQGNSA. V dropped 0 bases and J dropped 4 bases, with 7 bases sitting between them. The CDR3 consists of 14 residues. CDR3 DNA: TGTGCCAGCAGCTTAGCGACAGGTAATCAGCCCCAGCATTTT. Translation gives CASSLATGNQPQHF.

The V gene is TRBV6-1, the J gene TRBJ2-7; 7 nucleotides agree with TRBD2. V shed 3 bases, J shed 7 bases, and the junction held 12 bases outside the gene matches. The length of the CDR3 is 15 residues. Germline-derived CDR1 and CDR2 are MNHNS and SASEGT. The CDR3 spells CASSEAGHRGEEQYF. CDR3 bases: TGTGCCAGCAGTGAGGCCGGCCATCGGGGGGAGGAGCAGTACTTC.

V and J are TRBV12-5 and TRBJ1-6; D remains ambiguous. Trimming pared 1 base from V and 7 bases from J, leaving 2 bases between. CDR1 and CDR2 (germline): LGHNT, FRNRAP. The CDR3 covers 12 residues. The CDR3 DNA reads TGTGCTAGTGGTTTGGAGAATTCACCCCTCCACTTT. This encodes CASGLENSPLHF.

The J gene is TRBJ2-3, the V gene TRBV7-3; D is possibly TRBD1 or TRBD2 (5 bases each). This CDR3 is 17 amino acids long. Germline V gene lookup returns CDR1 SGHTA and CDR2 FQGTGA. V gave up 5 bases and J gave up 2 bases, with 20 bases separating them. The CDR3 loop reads CASSPHPPGRPTDTQYF. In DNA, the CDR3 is TGTGCCAGCAGCCCGCACCCGCCGGGACGGCCCACAGATACGCAGTATTTT.

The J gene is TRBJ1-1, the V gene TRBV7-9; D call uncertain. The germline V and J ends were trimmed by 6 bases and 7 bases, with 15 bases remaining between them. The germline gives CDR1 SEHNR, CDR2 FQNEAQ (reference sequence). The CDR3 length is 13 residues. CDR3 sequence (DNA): TGTGCCAGCAGGCCCAACTGGGTGGATGAAGCTTTCTTT. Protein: CASRPNWVDEAFF.

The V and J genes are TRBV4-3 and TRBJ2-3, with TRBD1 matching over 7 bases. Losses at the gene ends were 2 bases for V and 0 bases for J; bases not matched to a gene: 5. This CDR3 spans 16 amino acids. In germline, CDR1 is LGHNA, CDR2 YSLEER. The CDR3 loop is CASSQSDRPSTDTQYF. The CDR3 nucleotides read TGCGCCAGCAGCCAATCGGACAGGCCAAGCACAGATACGCAGTATTTT.

The CDR3 spells CASSPSPISEQFF. The CDR3 bases are TGCGCCAGCAGCCCCTCACCCATATCCGAGCAGTTCTTC. The chain has TRBV5-1 and TRBJ2-1; D is ambiguous. V lost 4 bases to trimming and J lost 10 bases, with 15 bases between them. CDR3 length: 13 residues. Germline V gives CDR1 SGHRS, CDR2 YFSETQ.

CDR3 amino acids: CASSPSVETGELFF. CDR3 in DNA: TGTGCCAGCTCACCTTCCGTGGAGACCGGGGAGCTGTTTTTT. The V call is TRBV18, the J call TRBJ2-2, with D unresolved. Between the trimmed V and J ends, which lost 3 bases and 5 bases, there was a span of 10 bases. CDR1 is KGHSH and CDR2 is LQKENI in the germline V gene. This CDR3 spans 14 amino acids.

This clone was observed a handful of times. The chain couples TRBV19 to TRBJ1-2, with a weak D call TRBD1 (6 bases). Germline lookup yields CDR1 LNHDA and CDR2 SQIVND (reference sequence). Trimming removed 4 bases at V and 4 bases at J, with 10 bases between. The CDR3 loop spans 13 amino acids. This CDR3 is CASSTGQSYGYTF. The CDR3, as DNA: TGTGCCAGTAGTACTGGACAGAGCTATGGCTACACCTTC.

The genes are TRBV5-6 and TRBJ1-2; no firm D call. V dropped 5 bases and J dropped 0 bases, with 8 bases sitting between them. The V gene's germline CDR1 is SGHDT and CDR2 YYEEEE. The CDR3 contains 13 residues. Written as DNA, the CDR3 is TGTGCCAGCAGTCTGACATCTAACTATGGCTACACCTTC. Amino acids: CASSLTSNYGYTF.

This chain's CDR3 is CASSQDVQGIYEQYF. DNA for the CDR3: TGCGCCAGCAGCCAAGATGTACAGGGGATCTACGAGCAGTACTTC. The chain is built from TRBV4-3 and TRBJ2-5; TRBD1 agrees at 7 bases. TRBJ2-7 matches the DNA end more closely, so the J call is doubtful. Germline V gives CDR1 LGHNA, CDR2 YSLEER. CDR3 length: 15 amino acids.

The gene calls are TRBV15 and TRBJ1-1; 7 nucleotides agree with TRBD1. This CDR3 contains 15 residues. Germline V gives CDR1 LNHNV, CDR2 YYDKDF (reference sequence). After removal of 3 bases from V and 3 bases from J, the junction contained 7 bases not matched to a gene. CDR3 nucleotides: TGTGCCACCAGCAGCAGCCGGGACAGCGACACTGAAGCTTTCTTT. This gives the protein CATSSSRDSDTEAFF.

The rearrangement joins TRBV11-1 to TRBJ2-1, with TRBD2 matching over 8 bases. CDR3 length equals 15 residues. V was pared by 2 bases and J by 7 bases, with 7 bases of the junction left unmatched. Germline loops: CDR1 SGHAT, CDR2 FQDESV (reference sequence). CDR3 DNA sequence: TGTGCCAGCAGCTTACAAGCGGGAGTGGGAAATGAGCAGTTCTTC. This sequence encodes CASSLQAGVGNEQFF.

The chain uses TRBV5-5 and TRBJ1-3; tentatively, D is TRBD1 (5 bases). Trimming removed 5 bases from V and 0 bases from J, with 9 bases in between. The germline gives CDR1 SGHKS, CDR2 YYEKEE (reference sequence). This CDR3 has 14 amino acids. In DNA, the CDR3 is TGTGCCAGCAGTCCGACAGACTCTGGAAACACCATATATTTT. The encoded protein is CASSPTDSGNTIYF.

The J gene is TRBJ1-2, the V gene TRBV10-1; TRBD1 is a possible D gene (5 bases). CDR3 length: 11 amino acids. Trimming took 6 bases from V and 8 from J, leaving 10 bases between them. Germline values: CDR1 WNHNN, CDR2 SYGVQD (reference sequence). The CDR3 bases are TGCGCCAGCAGCTCGGGGGAGGGCTACACCTTC. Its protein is CASSSGEGYTF.

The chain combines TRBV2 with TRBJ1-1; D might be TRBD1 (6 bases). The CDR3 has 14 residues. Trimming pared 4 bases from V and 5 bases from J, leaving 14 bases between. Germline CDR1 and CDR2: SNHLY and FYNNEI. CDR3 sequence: CASSVGGRKTEAFF. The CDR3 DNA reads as TGTGCCAGCAGTGTCGGGGGGCGTAAGACTGAAGCTTTCTTT.

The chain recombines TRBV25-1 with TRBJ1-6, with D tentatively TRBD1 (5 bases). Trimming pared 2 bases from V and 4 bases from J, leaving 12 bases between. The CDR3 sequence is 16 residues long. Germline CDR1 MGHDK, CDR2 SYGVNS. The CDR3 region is CASSENRQPYNSPLHF. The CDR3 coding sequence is TGTGCCAGCAGTGAAAACCGACAGCCTTATAATTCACCCCTCCACTTT. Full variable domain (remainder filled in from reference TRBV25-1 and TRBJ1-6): EADIYQTPRYLVIGTGKKITLECSQTMGHDKMYWYQQDPGMELHLIHYSYGVNSTEKGDLSSESTVSRIRTEHFPLTLESARPSHTSQYLCASSENRQPYNSPLHFGNGTRLTVT.

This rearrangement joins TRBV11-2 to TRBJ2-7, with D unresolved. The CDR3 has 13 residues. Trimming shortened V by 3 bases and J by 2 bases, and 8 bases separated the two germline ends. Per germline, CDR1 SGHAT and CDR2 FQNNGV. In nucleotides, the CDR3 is TGTGCCAGCAGCTTTGGTCTACCCTACGAGCAGTACTTC. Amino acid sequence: CASSFGLPYEQYF.